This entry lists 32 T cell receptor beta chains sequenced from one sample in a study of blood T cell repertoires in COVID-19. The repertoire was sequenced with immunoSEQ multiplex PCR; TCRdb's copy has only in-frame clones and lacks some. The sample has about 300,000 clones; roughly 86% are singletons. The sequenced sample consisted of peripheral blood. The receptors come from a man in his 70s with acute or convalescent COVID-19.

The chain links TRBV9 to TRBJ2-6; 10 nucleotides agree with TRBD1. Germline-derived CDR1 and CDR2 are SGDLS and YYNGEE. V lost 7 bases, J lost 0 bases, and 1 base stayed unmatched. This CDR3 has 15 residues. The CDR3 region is CASRQGASGANVLTF. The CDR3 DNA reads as TGTGCCAGCCGACAGGGGGCCTCTGGGGCCAACGTCCTGACTTTC.

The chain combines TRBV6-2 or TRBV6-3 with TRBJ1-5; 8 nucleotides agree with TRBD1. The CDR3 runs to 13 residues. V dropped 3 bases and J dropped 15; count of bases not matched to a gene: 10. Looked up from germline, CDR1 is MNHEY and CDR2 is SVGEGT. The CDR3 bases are TGTGCCAGCAGTTATTCCGGGACAGGTAAACGGCATTTT. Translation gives CASSYSGTGKRHF.

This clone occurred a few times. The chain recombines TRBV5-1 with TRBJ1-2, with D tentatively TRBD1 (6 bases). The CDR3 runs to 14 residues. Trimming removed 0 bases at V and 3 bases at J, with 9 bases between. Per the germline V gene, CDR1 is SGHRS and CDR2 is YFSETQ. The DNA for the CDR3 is TGCGCCAGCAGCTTGGAGTCAGGGGACTATGGCTACACCTTC. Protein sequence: CASSLESGDYGYTF.

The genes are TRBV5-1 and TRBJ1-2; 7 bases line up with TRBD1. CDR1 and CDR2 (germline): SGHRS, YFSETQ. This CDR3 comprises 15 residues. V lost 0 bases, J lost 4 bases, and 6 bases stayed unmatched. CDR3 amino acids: CASSLGQQGSYGYTF. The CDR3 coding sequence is TGCGCCAGCAGCTTGGGACAACAGGGGAGCTATGGCTACACCTTC.

CDR3 coding DNA: TGTGCCAGTAGCCCGGGGAAGGGTAAAAACATTCAGTACTTC. It encodes CASSPGKGKNIQYF. V is TRBV19 and J is TRBJ2-4, with a tentative D call TRBD2 (5 bases). Trimming cost V 6 bases and J 4 bases, with 13 bases left between them. Germline V lookup: CDR1 LNHDA, CDR2 SQIVND (reference sequence). The CDR3 runs 14 residues.

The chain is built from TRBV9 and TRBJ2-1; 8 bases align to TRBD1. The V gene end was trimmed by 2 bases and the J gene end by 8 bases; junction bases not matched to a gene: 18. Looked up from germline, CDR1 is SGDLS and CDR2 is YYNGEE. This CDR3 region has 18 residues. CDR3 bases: TGTGCCAGCAGCGTCGCCGGGGGACAGGTTAGTATCTTGGATGAGCAGTTCTTC. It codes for CASSVAGGQVSILDEQFF. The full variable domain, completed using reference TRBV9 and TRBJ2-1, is DSGVTQTPKHLITATGQRVTLRCSPRSGDLSVYWYQQSLDQGLQFLIQYYNGEERAKGNILERFSAQQFPDLHSELNLSSLELGDSALYFCASSVAGGQVSILDEQFFGPGTRLTVL.

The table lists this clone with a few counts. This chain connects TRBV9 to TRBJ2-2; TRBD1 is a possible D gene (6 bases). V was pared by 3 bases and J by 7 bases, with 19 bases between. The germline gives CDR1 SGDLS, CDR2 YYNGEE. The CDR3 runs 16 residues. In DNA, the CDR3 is TGTGCCAGCAGCGCCCATCCTAGTCAGGGGATCGGGGAGCTGTTTTTT. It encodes CASSAHPSQGIGELFF.

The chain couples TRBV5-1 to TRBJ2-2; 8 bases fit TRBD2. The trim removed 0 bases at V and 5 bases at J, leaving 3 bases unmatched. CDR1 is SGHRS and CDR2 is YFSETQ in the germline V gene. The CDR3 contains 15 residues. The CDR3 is CASSLAASGTGELFF. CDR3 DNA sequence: TGCGCCAGCAGCTTGGCCGCTAGCGGGACCGGGGAGCTGTTTTTT.

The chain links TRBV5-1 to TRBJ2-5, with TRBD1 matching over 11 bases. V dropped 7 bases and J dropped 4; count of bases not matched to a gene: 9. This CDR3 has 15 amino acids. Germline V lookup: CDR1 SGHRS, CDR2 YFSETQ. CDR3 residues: CASRAVGTGGETQYF. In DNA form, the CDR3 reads TGCGCCAGCCGGGCGGTCGGGACAGGGGGAGAGACCCAGTACTTC.

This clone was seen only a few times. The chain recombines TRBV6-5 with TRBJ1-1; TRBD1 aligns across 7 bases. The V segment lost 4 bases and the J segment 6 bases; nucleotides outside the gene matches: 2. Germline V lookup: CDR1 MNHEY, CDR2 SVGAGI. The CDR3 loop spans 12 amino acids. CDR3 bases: TGTGCCAGCAGTTTTGGGACAGCTGAAGCTTTCTTT. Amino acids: CASSFGTAEAFF.

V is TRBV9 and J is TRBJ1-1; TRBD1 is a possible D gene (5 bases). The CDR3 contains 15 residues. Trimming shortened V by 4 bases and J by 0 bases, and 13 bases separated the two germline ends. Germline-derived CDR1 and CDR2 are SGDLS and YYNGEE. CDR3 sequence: CASSFADMMNTEAFF. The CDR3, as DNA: TGTGCCAGCAGCTTTGCGGACATGATGAACACTGAAGCTTTCTTT.

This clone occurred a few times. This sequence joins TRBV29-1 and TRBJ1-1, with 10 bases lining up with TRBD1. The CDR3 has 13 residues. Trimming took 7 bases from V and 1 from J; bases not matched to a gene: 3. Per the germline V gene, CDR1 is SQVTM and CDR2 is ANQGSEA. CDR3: CSGRQGANTEAFF. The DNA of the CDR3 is TGCAGCGGCAGACAGGGGGCGAACACTGAAGCTTTCTTT. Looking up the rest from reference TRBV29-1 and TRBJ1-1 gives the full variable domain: SAVISQKPSRDICQRGTSLTIQCQVDSQVTMMFWYRQQPGQSLTLIATANQGSEATYESGFVIDKFPISRPNLTFSTLTVSNMSPEDSSIYLCSGRQGANTEAFFGQGTRLTVV.

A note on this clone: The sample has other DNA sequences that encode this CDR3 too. The CDR3 sequence is CAISEGAGNQPQHF. DNA of the CDR3: TGTGCCATCAGTGAAGGGGCAGGTAATCAGCCCCAGCATTTT. The chain combines TRBV10-3 with TRBJ1-5; the D gene is possibly TRBD1 (5 bases). Trimming pared 3 bases from V and 4 bases from J, leaving 10 bases between. Germline V CDR1 and CDR2: ENHRY, SYGVKD. CDR3 size: 14 residues.

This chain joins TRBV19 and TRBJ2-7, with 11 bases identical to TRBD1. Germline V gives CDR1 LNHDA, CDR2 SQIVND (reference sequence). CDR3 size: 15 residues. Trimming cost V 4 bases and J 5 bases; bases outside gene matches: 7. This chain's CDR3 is CASSTGTGGSHEQYF. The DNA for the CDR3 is TGTGCCAGTAGTACCGGGACAGGGGGTTCCCACGAGCAGTACTTC. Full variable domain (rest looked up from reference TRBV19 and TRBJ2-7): DGGITQSPKYLFRKEGQNVTLSCEQNLNHDAMYWYRQDPGQGLRLIYYSQIVNDFQKGDIAEGYSVSREKKESFPLTVTSAQKNPTAFYLCASSTGTGGSHEQYFGPGTRLTVT.

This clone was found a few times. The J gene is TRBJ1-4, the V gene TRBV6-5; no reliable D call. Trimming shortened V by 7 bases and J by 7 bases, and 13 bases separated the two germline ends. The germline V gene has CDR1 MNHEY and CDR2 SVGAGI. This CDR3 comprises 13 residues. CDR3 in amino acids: CASIPDGGEKLFF. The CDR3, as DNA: TGTGCCAGCATCCCCGACGGAGGTGAAAAACTGTTTTTT.

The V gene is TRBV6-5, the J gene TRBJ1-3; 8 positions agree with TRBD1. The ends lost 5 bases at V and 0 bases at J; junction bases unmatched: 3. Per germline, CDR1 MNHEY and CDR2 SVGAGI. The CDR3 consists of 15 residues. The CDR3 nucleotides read TGTGCCAGCAGTCAACAGGGGGTCTCTGGAAACACCATATATTTT. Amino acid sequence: CASSQQGVSGNTIYF.

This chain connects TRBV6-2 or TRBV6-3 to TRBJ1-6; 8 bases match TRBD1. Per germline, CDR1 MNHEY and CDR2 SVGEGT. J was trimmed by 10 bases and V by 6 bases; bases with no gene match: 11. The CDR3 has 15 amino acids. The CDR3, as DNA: TGTGCCAGCAGCTTGACAGGGGTTATAAGATCACCCCTCCACTTT. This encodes CASSLTGVIRSPLHF.

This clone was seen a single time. The CDR3 DNA is TGTGCCAGCAGCCAAGATAAAACAGGGTTGCGTGGCTACACCTTC. Translated, it gives CASSQDKTGLRGYTF. This chain uses TRBV4-2 with TRBJ1-2, with TRBD1 as a possible D gene (6 bases). Trimming shortened V by 0 bases and J by 7 bases, and 15 bases separated the two germline ends. The length of the CDR3 is 15 residues. Germline V lookup: CDR1 LGHNA, CDR2 YNFKEQ.

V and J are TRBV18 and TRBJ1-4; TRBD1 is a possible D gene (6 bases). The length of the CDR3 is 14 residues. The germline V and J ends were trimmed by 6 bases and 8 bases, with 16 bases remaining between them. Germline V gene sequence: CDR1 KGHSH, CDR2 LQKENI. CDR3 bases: TGTGCCAGCTCTCCCAAGGGGGATGTAGAAAAACTGTTTTTT. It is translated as CASSPKGDVEKLFF. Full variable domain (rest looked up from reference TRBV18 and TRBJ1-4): NAGVMQNPRHLVRRRGQEARLRCSPMKGHSHVYWYRQLPEEGLKFMVYLQKENIIDESGMPKERFSAEFPKEGPSILRIQQVVRGDSAAYFCASSPKGDVEKLFFGSGTQLSVL.

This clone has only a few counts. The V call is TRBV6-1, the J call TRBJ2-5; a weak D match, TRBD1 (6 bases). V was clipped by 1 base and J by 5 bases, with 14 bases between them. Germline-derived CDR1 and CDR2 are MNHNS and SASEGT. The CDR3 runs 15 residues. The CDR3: CASSEVWGRGETQYF. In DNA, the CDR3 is TGTGCCAGCAGTGAAGTCTGGGGGCGCGGGGAGACCCAGTACTTC.

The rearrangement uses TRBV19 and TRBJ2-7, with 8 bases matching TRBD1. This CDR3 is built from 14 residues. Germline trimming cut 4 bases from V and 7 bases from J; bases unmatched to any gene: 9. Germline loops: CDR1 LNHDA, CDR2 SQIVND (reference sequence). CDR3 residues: CASSRQGSQREQYF. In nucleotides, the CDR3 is TGTGCCAGTAGTAGACAGGGGTCCCAGAGGGAGCAGTACTTC. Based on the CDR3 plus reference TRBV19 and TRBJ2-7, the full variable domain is DGGITQSPKYLFRKEGQNVTLSCEQNLNHDAMYWYRQDPGQGLRLIYYSQIVNDFQKGDIAEGYSVSREKKESFPLTVTSAQKNPTAFYLCASSRQGSQREQYFGPGTRLTVT.

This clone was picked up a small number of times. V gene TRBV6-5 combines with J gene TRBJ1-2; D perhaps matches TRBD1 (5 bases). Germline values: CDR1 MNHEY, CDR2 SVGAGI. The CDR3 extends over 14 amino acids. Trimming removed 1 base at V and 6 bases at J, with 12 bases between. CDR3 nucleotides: TGTGCCAGCAGTTACTTAGACGGAGGGGATGGCTACACCTTC. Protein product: CASSYLDGGDGYTF.

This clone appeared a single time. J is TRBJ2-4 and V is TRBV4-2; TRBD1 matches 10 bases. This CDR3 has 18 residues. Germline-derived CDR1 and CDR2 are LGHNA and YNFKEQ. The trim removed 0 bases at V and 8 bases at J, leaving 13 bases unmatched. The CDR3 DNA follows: TGTGCCAGCAGCCAAGACCTCGTCCGGGACAGGGGAGGGGACATTCAGTACTTC. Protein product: CASSQDLVRDRGGDIQYF.

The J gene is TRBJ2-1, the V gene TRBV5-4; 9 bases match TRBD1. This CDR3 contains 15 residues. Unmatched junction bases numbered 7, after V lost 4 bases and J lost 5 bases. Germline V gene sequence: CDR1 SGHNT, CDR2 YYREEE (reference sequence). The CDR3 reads CASSPRDRADNEQFF. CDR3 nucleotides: TGTGCCAGCAGCCCCCGGGACAGGGCTGACAATGAGCAGTTCTTC.

The CDR3 protein is CAWDRSGNSPLHF. CDR3 sequence (DNA): TGTGCCTGGGACCGCTCGGGGAATTCACCCCTCCACTTT. The rearrangement joins TRBV30 to TRBJ1-6, with D hard to call. The V end was cut by 5 bases, the J end by 7 bases, with 12 bases between. CDR3 size: 13 residues. The V gene's germline CDR1 is GTSNPN and CDR2 SVGIG (reference sequence).

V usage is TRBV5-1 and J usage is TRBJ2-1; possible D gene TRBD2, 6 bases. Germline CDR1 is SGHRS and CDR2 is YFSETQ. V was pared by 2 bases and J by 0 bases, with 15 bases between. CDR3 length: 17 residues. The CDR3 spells CASSFSAGLSSYNEQFF. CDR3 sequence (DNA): TGCGCCAGCAGCTTCTCAGCGGGTCTTAGCTCCTACAATGAGCAGTTCTTC.

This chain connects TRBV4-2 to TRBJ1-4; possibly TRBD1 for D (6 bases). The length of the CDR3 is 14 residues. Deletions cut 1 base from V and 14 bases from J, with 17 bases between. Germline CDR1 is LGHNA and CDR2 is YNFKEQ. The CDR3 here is CASSQGGGGPTLFF. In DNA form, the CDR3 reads TGTGCCAGCAGCCAAGGTGGGGGGGGGCCGACTCTGTTTTTT.

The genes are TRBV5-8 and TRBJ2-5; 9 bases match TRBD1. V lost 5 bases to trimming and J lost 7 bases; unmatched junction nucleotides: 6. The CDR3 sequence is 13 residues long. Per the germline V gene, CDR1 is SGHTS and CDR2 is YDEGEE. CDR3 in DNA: TGTGCCAGCAGGAGGACAGGGGCCTCGACCCAGTACTTC. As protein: CASRRTGASTQYF. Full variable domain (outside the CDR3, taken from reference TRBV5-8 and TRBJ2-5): EAGVTQSPTHLIKTRGQQATLRCSPISGHTSVYWYQQALGLGLQFLLWYDEGEERNRGNFPPRFSGRQFPNYSSELNVNALELEDSALYLCASRRTGASTQYFGPGTRLLVL.

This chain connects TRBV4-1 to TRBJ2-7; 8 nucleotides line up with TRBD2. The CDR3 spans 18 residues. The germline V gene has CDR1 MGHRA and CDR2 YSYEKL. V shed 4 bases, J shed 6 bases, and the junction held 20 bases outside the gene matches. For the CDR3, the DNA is TGCGCCAGCAGCCCACACCCGACCACAGCGGGAGTCCGAGGCGAGCAGTACTTC. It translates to CASSPHPTTAGVRGEQYF.

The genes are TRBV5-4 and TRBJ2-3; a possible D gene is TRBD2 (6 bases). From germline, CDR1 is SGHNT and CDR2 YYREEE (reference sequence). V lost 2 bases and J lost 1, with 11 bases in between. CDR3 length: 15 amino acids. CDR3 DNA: TGTGCCAGCAGCTTACGACTAGGAGGCACAGATACGCAGTATTTT. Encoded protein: CASSLRLGGTDTQYF.

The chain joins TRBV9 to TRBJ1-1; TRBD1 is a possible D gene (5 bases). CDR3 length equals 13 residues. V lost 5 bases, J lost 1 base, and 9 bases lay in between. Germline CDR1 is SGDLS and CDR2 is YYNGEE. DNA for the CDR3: TGTGCCAGCAGTGCGGGGCGGAACACTGAAGCTTTCTTT. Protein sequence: CASSAGRNTEAFF.

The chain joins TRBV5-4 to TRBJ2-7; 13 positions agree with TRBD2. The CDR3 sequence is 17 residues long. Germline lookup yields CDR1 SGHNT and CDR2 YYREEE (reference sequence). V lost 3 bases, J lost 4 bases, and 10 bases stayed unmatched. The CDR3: CASSSTSGLAGRYEQYF. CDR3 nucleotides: TGTGCCAGCAGCTCAACCTCGGGACTAGCGGGAAGGTACGAGCAGTACTTC.